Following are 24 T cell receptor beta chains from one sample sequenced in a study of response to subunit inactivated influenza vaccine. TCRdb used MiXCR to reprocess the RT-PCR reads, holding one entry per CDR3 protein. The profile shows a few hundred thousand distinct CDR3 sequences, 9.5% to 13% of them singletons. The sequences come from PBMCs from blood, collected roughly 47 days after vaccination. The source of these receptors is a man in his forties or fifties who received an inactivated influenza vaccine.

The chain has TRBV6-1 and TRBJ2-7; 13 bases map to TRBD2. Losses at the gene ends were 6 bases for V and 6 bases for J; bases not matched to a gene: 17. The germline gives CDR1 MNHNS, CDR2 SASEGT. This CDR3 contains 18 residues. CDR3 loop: CASRRTGTSGILVGEQYF. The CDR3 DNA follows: TGTGCCAGCAGACGGACCGGGACTAGCGGGATTCTAGTCGGCGAGCAGTACTTC.

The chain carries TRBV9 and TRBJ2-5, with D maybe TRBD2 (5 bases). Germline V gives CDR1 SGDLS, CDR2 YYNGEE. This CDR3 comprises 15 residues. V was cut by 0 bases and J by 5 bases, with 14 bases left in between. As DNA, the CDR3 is TGTGCCAGCAGCGTAGCGGCGGGCTCGGGGGAGACCCAGTACTTC. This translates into CASSVAAGSGETQYF.

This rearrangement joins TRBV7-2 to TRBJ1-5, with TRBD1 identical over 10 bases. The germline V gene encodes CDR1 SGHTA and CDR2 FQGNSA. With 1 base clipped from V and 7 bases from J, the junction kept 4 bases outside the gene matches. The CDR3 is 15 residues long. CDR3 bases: TGTGCCAGCAGCTTAGGAGGGACAGGGGAACAGCCCCAGCATTTT. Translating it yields CASSLGGTGEQPQHF.

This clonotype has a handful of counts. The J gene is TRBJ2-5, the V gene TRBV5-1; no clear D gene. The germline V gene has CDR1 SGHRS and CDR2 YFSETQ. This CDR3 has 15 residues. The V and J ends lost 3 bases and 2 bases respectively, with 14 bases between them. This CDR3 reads CASSSGSLQQETQYF. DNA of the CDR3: TGCGCCAGCAGCTCCGGCTCGTTGCAACAAGAGACCCAGTACTTC.

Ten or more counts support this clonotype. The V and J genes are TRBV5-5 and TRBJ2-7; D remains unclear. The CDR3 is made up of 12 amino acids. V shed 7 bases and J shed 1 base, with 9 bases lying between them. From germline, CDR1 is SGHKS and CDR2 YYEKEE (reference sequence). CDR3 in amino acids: CASWLESYEQYF. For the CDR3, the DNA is TGTGCCAGCTGGCTAGAGTCCTACGAGCAGTACTTC.

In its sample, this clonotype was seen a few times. The CDR3: CSARGTGVPTSTDTQYF. The CDR3 DNA follows: TGCAGTGCCCGGGGGACAGGGGTTCCTACTAGCACAGATACGCAGTATTTT. This rearrangement joins TRBV20-1 to TRBJ2-3, with 10 nucleotides matching TRBD1. The CDR3 contains 17 residues. Germline lookup yields CDR1 DFQATT and CDR2 SNEGSKA (reference sequence). Losses at the gene ends were 6 bases for V and 0 bases for J; bases not matched to a gene: 12.

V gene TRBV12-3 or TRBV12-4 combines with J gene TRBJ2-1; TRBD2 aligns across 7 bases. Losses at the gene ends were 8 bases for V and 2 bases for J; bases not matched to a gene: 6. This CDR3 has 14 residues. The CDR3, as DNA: TGTGCCAGCTGTGGGGGAGGGGCCTACAATGAGCAGTTCTTC. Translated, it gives CASCGGGAYNEQFF.

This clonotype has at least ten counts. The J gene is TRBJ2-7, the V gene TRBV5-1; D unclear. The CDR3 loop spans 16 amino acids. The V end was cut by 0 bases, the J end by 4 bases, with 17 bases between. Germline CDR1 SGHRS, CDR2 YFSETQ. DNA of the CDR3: TGCGCCAGCAGCTTGGCCCTATCGGGTTCAATATACGAGCAGTACTTC. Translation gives CASSLALSGSIYEQYF.

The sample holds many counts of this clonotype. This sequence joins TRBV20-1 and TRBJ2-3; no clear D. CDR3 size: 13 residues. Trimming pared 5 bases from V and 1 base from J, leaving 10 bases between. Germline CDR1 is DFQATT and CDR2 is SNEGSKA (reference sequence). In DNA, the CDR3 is TGCAGTGCTTGGCTGTCGGGCACAGATACGCAGTATTTT. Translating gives CSAWLSGTDTQYF.

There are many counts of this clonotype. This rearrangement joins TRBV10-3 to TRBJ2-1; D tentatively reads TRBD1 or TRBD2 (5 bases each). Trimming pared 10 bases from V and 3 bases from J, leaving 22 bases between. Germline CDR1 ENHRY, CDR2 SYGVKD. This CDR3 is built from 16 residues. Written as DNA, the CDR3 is TGTGCCACCCAGGGTCGTGAAGCGGCCCACTACAATGAGCAGTTCTTC. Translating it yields CATQGREAAHYNEQFF.

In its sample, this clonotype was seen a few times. CDR3 sequence (DNA): TGTGCCAGCAGCCGATCGACTAGCGGGGGAAGCTACGAGCAGTACTTC. Protein sequence: CASSRSTSGGSYEQYF. V gene TRBV7-2 combines with J gene TRBJ2-7; 12 nucleotides match TRBD2. Germline V gives CDR1 SGHTA, CDR2 FQGNSA. Losses at the gene ends were 5 bases for V and 3 bases for J; bases not matched to a gene: 8. The CDR3 is 16 amino acids.

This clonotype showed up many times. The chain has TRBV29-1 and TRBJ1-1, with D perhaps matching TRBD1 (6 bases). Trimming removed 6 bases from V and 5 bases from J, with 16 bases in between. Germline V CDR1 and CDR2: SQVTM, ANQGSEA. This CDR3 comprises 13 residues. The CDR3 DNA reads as TGCAGCGTCTTACTACAGGGACGTACTGAAGCTTTCTTT. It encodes CSVLLQGRTEAFF.

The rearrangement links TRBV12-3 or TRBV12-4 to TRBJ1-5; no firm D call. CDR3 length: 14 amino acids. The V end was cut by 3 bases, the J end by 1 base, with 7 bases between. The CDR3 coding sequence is TGTGCCAGCAGTTTTCAGATGAGCAATCAGCCCCAGCATTTT. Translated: CASSFQMSNQPQHF.

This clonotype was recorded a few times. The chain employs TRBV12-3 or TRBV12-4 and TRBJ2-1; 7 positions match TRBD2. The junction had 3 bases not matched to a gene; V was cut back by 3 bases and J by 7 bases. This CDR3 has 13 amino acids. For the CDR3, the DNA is TGTGCCAGCAGTTTGATTAGCGGGAATGAGCAGTTCTTC. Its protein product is CASSLISGNEQFF.

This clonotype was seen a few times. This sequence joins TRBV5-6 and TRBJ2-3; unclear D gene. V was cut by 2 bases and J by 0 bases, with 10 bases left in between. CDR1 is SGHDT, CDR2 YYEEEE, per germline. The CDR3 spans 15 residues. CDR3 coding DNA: TGTGCCAGCAGCTTTGTGGACGGTAGCACAGATACGCAGTATTTT. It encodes CASSFVDGSTDTQYF.

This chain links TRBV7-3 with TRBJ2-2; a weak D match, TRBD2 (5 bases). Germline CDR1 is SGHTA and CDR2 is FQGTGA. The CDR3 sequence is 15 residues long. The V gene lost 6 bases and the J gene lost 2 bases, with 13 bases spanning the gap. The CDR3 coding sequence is TGTGCCAGCAGAATTGGAGGATCAAACACCGGGGAGCTGTTTTTT. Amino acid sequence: CASRIGGSNTGELFF. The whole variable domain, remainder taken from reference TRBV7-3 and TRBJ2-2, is GAGVSQTPSNKVTEKGKYVELRCDPISGHTALYWYRQSLGQGPEFLIYFQGTGAADDSGLPNDRFFAVRPEGSVSTLKIQRTERGDSAVYLCASRIGGSNTGELFFGEGSRLTVL.

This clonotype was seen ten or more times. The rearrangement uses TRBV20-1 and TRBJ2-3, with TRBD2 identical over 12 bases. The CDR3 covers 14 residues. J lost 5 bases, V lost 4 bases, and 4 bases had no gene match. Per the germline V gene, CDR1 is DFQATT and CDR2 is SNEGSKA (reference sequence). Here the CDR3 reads CSATSGRVEDTQYF. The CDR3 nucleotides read TGCAGTGCTACTAGCGGGAGGGTGGAAGATACGCAGTATTTT.

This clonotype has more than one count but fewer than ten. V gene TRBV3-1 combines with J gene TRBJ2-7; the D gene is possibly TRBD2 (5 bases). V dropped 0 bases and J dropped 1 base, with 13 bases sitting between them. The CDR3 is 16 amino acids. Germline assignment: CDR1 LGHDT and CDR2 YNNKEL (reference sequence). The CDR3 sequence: CASSQETGRESYEQYF. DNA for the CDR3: TGTGCCAGCAGCCAAGAAACTGGGAGAGAGTCCTACGAGCAGTACTTC.

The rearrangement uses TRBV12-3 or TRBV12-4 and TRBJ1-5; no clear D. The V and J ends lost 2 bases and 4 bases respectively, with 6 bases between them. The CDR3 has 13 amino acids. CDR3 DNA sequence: TGTGCCAGCAGTTTAAATGAAAATCAGCCCCAGCATTTT. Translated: CASSLNENQPQHF.

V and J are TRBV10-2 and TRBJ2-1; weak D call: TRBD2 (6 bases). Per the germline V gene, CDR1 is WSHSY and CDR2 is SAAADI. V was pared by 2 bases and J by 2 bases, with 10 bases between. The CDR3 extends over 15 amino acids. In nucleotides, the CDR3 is TGCGCCAGCAGTGAGCCGGGACTTACCTACAATGAGCAGTTCTTC. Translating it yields CASSEPGLTYNEQFF.

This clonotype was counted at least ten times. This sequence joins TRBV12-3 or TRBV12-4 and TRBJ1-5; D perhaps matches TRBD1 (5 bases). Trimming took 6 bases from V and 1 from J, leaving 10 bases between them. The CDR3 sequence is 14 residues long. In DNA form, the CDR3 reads TGTGCCAGCAGCGTGGGGGGGAGCAATCAGCCCCAGCATTTT. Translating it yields CASSVGGSNQPQHF.

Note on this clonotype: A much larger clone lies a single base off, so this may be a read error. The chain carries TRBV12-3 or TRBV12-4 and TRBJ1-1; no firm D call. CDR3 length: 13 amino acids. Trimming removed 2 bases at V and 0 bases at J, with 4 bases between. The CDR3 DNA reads TGTGCCAGCAGTTTAATGGTGAACACTGAAGCTTTCTTT. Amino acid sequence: CASSLMVNTEAFF.

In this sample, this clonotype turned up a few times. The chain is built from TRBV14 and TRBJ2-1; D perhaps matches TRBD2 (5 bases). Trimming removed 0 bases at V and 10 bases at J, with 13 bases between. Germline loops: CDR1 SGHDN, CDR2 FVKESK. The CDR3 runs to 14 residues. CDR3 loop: CASSQEFAGGEQFF. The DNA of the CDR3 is TGTGCCAGCAGCCAAGAATTCGCGGGCGGCGAGCAGTTCTTC.

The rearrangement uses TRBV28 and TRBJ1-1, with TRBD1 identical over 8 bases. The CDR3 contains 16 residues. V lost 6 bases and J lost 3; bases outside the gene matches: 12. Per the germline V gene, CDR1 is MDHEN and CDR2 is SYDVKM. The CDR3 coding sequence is TGTGCCAGCAGCCGGACAGGGTCACCCTTCGACACTGAAGCTTTCTTT. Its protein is CASSRTGSPFDTEAFF.